This TCR beta chain was observed in a study of cytomegalovirus exposure and HLA in healthy donors. PCR primers comprised 60 Vbeta and 13 Jbeta primers. Some clones are missing from TCRdb's copy, which holds only in-frame ones; the method was immunoSEQ multiplex PCR. The sample lists 100,000 to 150,000 clones; about 72% were seen once. The sample was PBMCs. The TCR was taken from a female donor in good health and CMV-seronegative.

CDR3 in DNA: TGCGCCAGCAGCCGGGTTCTGAGCACAGATACGCAGTATTTT. Its translation is CASSRVLSTDTQYF. The chain couples TRBV5-1 to TRBJ2-3, with D unresolved. The V gene lost 4 bases and the J gene lost 0 bases, with 9 bases spanning the gap. Germline V CDR1 and CDR2: SGHRS, YFSETQ. The CDR3 runs to 14 residues.